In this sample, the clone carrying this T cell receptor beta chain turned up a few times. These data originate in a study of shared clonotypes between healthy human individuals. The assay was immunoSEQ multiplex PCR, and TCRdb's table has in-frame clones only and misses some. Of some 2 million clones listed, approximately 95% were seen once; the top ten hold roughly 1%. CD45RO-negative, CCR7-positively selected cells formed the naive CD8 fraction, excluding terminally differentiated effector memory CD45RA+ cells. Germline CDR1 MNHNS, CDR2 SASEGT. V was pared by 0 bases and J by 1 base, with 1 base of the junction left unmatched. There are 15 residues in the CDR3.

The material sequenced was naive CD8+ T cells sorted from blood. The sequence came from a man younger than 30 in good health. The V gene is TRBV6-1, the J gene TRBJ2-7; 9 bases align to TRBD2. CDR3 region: CASSEATSGSYEQYF. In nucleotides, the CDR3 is TGTGCCAGCAGTGAAGCGACTAGCGGATCCTACGAGCAGTACTTC.